The 5 T cell receptor beta chains in this list originate from one sample, sequenced in a study of patients and donors after allogeneic stem cell transplantation. TCRdb re-called the RT-PCR reads through MiXCR, storing one row per CDR3 protein. The sample holds 390,000 or so distinct CDR3 sequences; around 16% are singletons and the top ten take roughly 7%. The source material was blood, either unsorted or a sorted T cell fraction (not recorded which). The receptors stem from a human donor who was either an allogeneic HSCT recipient or a stem cell or donor lymphocyte infusion donor (not recorded which). It is not recorded whose cells these are; they may come from a transplant donor.

Remarks on this clonotype: Sequence at one end of the junction differs from germline and may be a read error. CDR3 region: CASSLQVMNTEAFF. CDR3 sequence (DNA): TGTGCCAGCAGCTTACAGGTTATGAATACTGAAGCTTTCTTT. J is TRBJ1-1 and V is TRBV7-9, with D unclear. The CDR3 loop spans 14 amino acids. The germline V gene has CDR1 SEHNR and CDR2 FQNEAQ (reference sequence).

This clonotype was detected ten times or more. The chain is built from TRBV4-1 and TRBJ2-7, with D hard to call. The CDR3 spans 13 residues. V was trimmed by 0 bases and J by 3 bases, leaving 6 bases between them. CDR1 is MGHRA and CDR2 is YSYEKL in the germline V gene. The CDR3 DNA follows: TGCGCCAGCAGCCAAGAGGAAGGCTACGAGCAGTACTTC. It yields the protein CASSQEEGYEQYF.

The chain links TRBV5-1 to TRBJ2-7; 11 bases agree with TRBD1. The V segment lost 4 bases and the J segment 6 bases; nucleotides outside the gene matches: 3. The CDR3 is 13 residues long. The germline V gene has CDR1 SGHRS and CDR2 YFSETQ. The DNA for the CDR3 is TGCGCCAGCAGCGTGGACAGGGGGCCCGAGCAGTACTTC. It encodes CASSVDRGPEQYF.

This clonotype was found a few times. This chain uses TRBV5-5 with TRBJ2-3; 11 bases are shared with TRBD2. Germline assignment: CDR1 SGHKS and CDR2 YYEKEE (reference sequence). The CDR3 consists of 15 residues. The J segment lost 4 bases and the V segment lost 5 bases, leaving 6 bases of the junction unmatched. The CDR3 region has the DNA TGTGCCAGCAGTTCAACTAGCGGGGGACCAGATACGCAGTATTTT. Translated, it gives CASSSTSGGPDTQYF.

The J gene is TRBJ2-5, the V gene TRBV5-1, with 9 bases fitting TRBD1. The CDR3 spans 15 residues. Germline V gives CDR1 SGHRS, CDR2 YFSETQ. Trimming at V came to 7 bases and at J to 5 bases, leaving 12 bases not matched to a gene. The DNA for the CDR3 is TGCGCCAGCCGTTTTGAGGACAGGGGCGGCGAGACCCAGTACTTC. Its protein product is CASRFEDRGGETQYF.